The 20 T cell receptor beta chains below were found in one sample sequenced in a study of glioma-infiltrating T cells after dendritic cell vaccination. Sequencing was performed with immunoSEQ multiplex PCR; in TCRdb, only in-frame clones are kept and a portion is missing. Of 70,000 to 100,000 clones listed, less than 90% are singletons. Time point in this sample: after dendritic cell vaccination, including at tumor progression/relapse. The sample was blood, taken after dendritic cell vaccination. The receptors derive from a human donor with glioblastoma.

About this clone itself: Other DNA sequences within the sample encode an identical CDR3. The CDR3 DNA reads as TGTGCCTGGAGTGTAACAGCGGGGGGAACAGATACGCAGTATTTT. Residues: CAWSVTAGGTDTQYF. The gene calls are TRBV30 and TRBJ2-3; TRBD2 matches at 9 bases. The CDR3 has 15 amino acids. V lost 0 bases, J lost 3 bases, and 4 bases stayed unmatched. From germline, CDR1 is GTSNPN and CDR2 SVGIG (reference sequence).

This chain uses TRBV5-1 with TRBJ2-5; the D gene is possibly TRBD1 (6 bases). Trimming stripped 0 bases from V and 0 bases from J, with 6 bases between. The CDR3 extends over 14 amino acids. Per germline, CDR1 SGHRS and CDR2 YFSETQ. CDR3 coding DNA: TGCGCCAGCAGCTTGGGGACAGACCAAGAGACCCAGTACTTC. Its translation: CASSLGTDQETQYF.

The chain employs TRBV6-1 and TRBJ1-6; D is possibly TRBD1 (6 bases). The CDR3 sequence is 19 residues long. Germline CDR1 and CDR2: MNHNS and SASEGT. Trimming removed 1 base from V and 5 bases from J, with 21 bases in between. CDR3: CASSEVSRQDSINNSPLHF. The CDR3 DNA sequence: TGTGCCAGCAGTGAAGTGTCCCGACAGGACTCAATTAATAATTCACCCCTCCACTTT.

This rearrangement joins TRBV11-3 to TRBJ2-2; D not certain. The CDR3 contains 13 residues. Trimming removed 2 bases at V and 8 bases at J, with 9 bases between. Germline loops: CDR1 SGHNT, CDR2 YENEEA. Here the CDR3 reads CASSLSLRGELFF. The CDR3 coding sequence is TGTGCCAGCAGCTTAAGTCTAAGAGGGGAGCTGTTTTTT. The full variable domain, completed using reference TRBV11-3 and TRBJ2-2, is EAGVVQSPRYKIIEKKQPVAFWCNPISGHNTLYWYLQNLGQGPELLIRYENEEAVDDSQLPKDRFSAERLKGVDSTLKIQPAELGDSAVYLCASSLSLRGELFFGEGSRLTVL.

The J gene is TRBJ1-2, the V gene TRBV7-2; D possibly corresponds to TRBD1 (6 bases). From germline, CDR1 is SGHTA and CDR2 FQGNSA. The V and J ends lost 2 bases and 0 bases respectively, with 10 bases between them. The CDR3 length is 15 residues. CDR3 loop: CASSLRGQPNYGYTF. CDR3 DNA sequence: TGTGCCAGCAGCTTAAGGGGACAACCTAACTATGGCTACACCTTC. The whole variable domain, remainder taken from reference TRBV7-2 and TRBJ1-2, is GAGVSQSPSNKVTEKGKDVELRCDPISGHTALYWYRQSLGQGLEFLIYFQGNSAPDKSGLPSDRFSAERTGGSVSTLTIQRTQQEDSAVYLCASSLRGQPNYGYTFGSGTRLTVV.

Only one count was recorded for this clone. J is TRBJ1-4 and V is TRBV9; 7 bases match TRBD1. The germline gives CDR1 SGDLS, CDR2 YYNGEE. V lost 4 bases, J lost 8 bases, and 11 bases stayed unmatched. This CDR3 region has 15 residues. The CDR3 sequence: CASSLDGTVLEKLFF. CDR3 DNA: TGTGCCAGCAGCTTAGACGGGACAGTCCTCGAAAAACTGTTTTTT.

The gene calls are TRBV6-6 and TRBJ1-6; D unresolved. Germline V CDR1 and CDR2: MNHNY, SVGAGI (reference sequence). This CDR3 region has 15 residues. With 6 bases removed from V and 7 bases from J, the gap between germline ends came to 16 bases. CDR3 in DNA: TGTGCCAGCAGCCTTGACATTTGGATGAATTCACCCCTCCACTTT. Translated, it gives CASSLDIWMNSPLHF.

The CDR3 sequence is CASSPQTSGFYNEQFF. In nucleotides, the CDR3 is TGTGCCAGCAGCCCCCAGACTAGCGGTTTCTACAATGAGCAGTTCTTC. The chain couples TRBV14 to TRBJ2-1; 9 positions agree with TRBD2. The V segment lost 4 bases and the J segment 3 bases; nucleotides outside the gene matches: 7. From germline, CDR1 is SGHDN and CDR2 FVKESK. This CDR3 region has 16 residues.

The gene calls are TRBV7-2 and TRBJ2-7; 9 nucleotides match TRBD1. Germline values: CDR1 SGHTA, CDR2 FQGNSA. V shed 5 bases and J 5 bases; nucleotides not matched to a gene: 10. CDR3 length: 15 amino acids. The CDR3: CASSDQSGTGNEQYF. The CDR3, as DNA: TGTGCCAGCAGCGACCAATCCGGGACAGGGAACGAGCAGTACTTC.

The CDR3 nucleotides are TGTGCCAGTAATTCCGGGAACCAATGGGACAGGTACTCTGGCTACACCTTC. The encoded protein is CASNSGNQWDRYSGYTF. The gene calls are TRBV19 and TRBJ1-2; 8 bases match TRBD1. The J segment lost 7 bases and the V segment lost 7 bases, leaving 20 bases of the junction unmatched. Germline V lookup: CDR1 LNHDA, CDR2 SQIVND (reference sequence). The CDR3 runs to 17 residues.

This chain uses TRBV6-6 with TRBJ1-2, with 7 bases aligning to TRBD1. Losses at the gene ends were 0 bases for V and 8 bases for J; bases not matched to a gene: 12. Looked up from germline, CDR1 is MNHNY and CDR2 is SVGAGI (reference sequence). This CDR3 comprises 16 residues. The CDR3 spells CASSYSINYRGYGYTF. The CDR3 DNA reads TGTGCCAGCAGTTACTCGATTAACTACAGGGGATACGGCTACACCTTC.

This clone was counted between two and nine times. The rearrangement uses TRBV7-9 and TRBJ1-3; D call uncertain. Trimming pared 2 bases from V and 1 base from J, leaving 6 bases between. CDR1 is SEHNR and CDR2 is FQNEAQ in the germline V gene (reference sequence). This CDR3 comprises 14 residues. CDR3 region: CASSLRQSGNTIYF. The CDR3 nucleotides read TGTGCCAGCAGCTTACGTCAGTCTGGAAACACCATATATTTT.

This chain connects TRBV5-1 to TRBJ1-2; 12 bases align to TRBD1. Germline loops: CDR1 SGHRS, CDR2 YFSETQ. The V gene end was trimmed by 5 bases and the J gene end by 8 bases; junction bases not matched to a gene: 16. The length of the CDR3 is 17 residues. The CDR3 is CASSKTITGQGAGGYTF. The CDR3 nucleotides are TGCGCCAGCAGTAAGACGATCACGGGACAGGGGGCAGGAGGCTACACCTTC.

The gene calls are TRBV6-1 and TRBJ2-5, with 7 bases that match TRBD1. Trimming at V came to 6 bases and at J to 1 base, leaving 8 bases not matched to a gene. There are 15 residues in the CDR3. Germline V gene data show CDR1 as MNHNS and CDR2 as SASEGT. CDR3 in DNA: TGTGCCAGCAGGCATGGGGGACAGAGCCAAGAGACCCAGTACTTC. Its translation: CASRHGGQSQETQYF.

The CDR3: CASSVKAGLLSTDTQYF. The CDR3, as DNA: TGTGCCAGCAGTGTGAAAGCGGGACTTTTAAGCACAGATACGCAGTATTTT. This chain uses TRBV6-1 with TRBJ2-3; 7 bases line up with TRBD2. V shed 4 bases, J shed 0 bases, and the junction held 10 bases outside the gene matches. The CDR3 spans 17 residues. Germline loops: CDR1 MNHNS, CDR2 SASEGT.

The V gene is TRBV7-8, the J gene TRBJ2-1; maybe TRBD1 (7 bases). V dropped 6 bases and J dropped 3 bases, with 15 bases sitting between them. Germline CDR1 SGHVS, CDR2 FQNEAQ. The CDR3 extends over 15 amino acids. The CDR3 region has the DNA TGTGCCAGCAGTCGGACAGGAGGGTACTACAATGAGCAGTTCTTC. Translating gives CASSRTGGYYNEQFF.

The chain carries TRBV4-3 and TRBJ2-3, with 9 bases aligning to TRBD1. The trim removed 4 bases at V and 4 bases at J, leaving 3 bases unmatched. This CDR3 spans 14 amino acids. Germline assignment: CDR1 LGHNA and CDR2 YSLEER. CDR3 nucleotide sequence: TGCGCCAGCAGCCGGCGACAGGGGGCAGATACGCAGTATTTT. Translated: CASSRRQGADTQYF.

The chain couples TRBV9 to TRBJ2-3; 12 nucleotides agree with TRBD2. Germline V gene lookup returns CDR1 SGDLS and CDR2 YYNGEE. V was clipped by 3 bases and J by 3 bases; unmatched bases: 8. The CDR3 length is 17 residues. The CDR3 loop is CASSASSGGVGTDTQYF. In DNA, the CDR3 is TGTGCCAGCAGCGCCTCTAGCGGGGGGGTAGGAACAGATACGCAGTATTTT.

The chain employs TRBV7-9 and TRBJ2-1; 9 bases map to TRBD1. Germline CDR1 is SEHNR and CDR2 is FQNEAQ (reference sequence). CDR3 length: 15 residues. The V and J ends lost 6 bases and 7 bases, in that order; junction bases with no gene match: 10. CDR3 nucleotides: TGTGCCAGCAGAAGTGCGGGACAGGGTAGAAATGAGCAGTTCTTC. It is translated as CASRSAGQGRNEQFF.

V and J are TRBV7-8 and TRBJ2-5; 7 nucleotides align to TRBD2. The V gene's germline CDR1 is SGHVS and CDR2 FQNEAQ. V lost 3 bases, J lost 0 bases, and 16 bases stayed unmatched. The CDR3 totals 19 residues. This chain's CDR3 is CASSFLWTRGISYQETQYF. DNA for the CDR3: TGTGCCAGCAGCTTCTTATGGACTAGAGGTATTTCTTACCAAGAGACCCAGTACTTC.